Presented here are 29 T cell receptor beta chains from one specimen sequenced in a study of blood T cell repertoires in COVID-19. This table comes from immunoSEQ multiplex PCR, and its TCRdb copy is limited to in-frame clones, with some not included. The data show 85,000 to 130,000 clones, with approximately 86% seen just once and 2% to 3% held by the top ten. Sequenced: PBMCs or T cells enriched from blood (not recorded which). The receptor source for this set is a woman aged 50 to 60 who had recovered from COVID-19.

V gene TRBV19 combines with J gene TRBJ1-1; D is possibly TRBD1 (5 bases). Germline V CDR1 and CDR2: LNHDA, SQIVND (reference sequence). CDR3 size: 15 residues. Trimming shortened V by 2 bases and J by 1 base, and 11 bases separated the two germline ends. The DNA for the CDR3 is TGTGCCAGTAGTATACCAGGGTTCTCGAACACTGAAGCTTTCTTT. Amino acid sequence: CASSIPGFSNTEAFF.

The chain carries TRBV7-3 and TRBJ1-1; D gene ambiguous. Germline V gene lookup returns CDR1 SGHTA and CDR2 FQGTGA. The V and J ends lost 3 bases and 0 bases respectively, with 5 bases between them. The CDR3 consists of 13 residues. CDR3 amino acids: CASSFTVNTEAFF. CDR3 coding DNA: TGTGCCAGCAGCTTTACTGTGAACACTGAAGCTTTCTTT.

The V gene is TRBV28, the J gene TRBJ2-1, with TRBD1 as a possible D gene (5 bases). The CDR3 is made up of 15 amino acids. The V end was cut by 4 bases, the J end by 4 bases, with 14 bases between. Germline CDR1 reads MDHEN; CDR2 reads SYDVKM. The CDR3 loop reads CASSYKETVYNEQFF. The CDR3, as DNA: TGTGCCAGCAGTTACAAGGAGACAGTTTACAATGAGCAGTTCTTC.

This chain uses TRBV27 with TRBJ2-1; possible D gene TRBD1, 6 bases. The CDR3 is 16 amino acids. The germline V and J ends were trimmed by 3 bases and 1 base, with 13 bases remaining between them. CDR1 and CDR2 from the germline V gene are MNHEY and SMNVEV (reference sequence). The CDR3: CASSFFPGQSYNEQFF. The CDR3 DNA reads TGTGCCAGCAGTTTTTTCCCGGGACAATCCTACAATGAGCAGTTCTTC.

This clone was found once. This chain connects TRBV9 to TRBJ1-4; no definite D call. Between the trimmed V and J ends, which lost 0 bases and 8 bases, there was a span of 17 bases. CDR1 SGDLS and CDR2 YYNGEE come from the germline V gene. This CDR3 comprises 16 residues. CDR3 DNA: TGTGCCAGCAGCGTAGAAGCGGCAATAGGTGGGGAAAAACTGTTTTTT. This translates into CASSVEAAIGGEKLFF.

The J gene is TRBJ2-1, the V gene TRBV19; TRBD2 might be the D (6 bases). The CDR3 runs to 13 residues. Trimming removed 9 bases at V and 3 bases at J, with 12 bases between. The germline V gene encodes CDR1 LNHDA and CDR2 SQIVND (reference sequence). CDR3 protein: CASRVTSYNEQFF. In DNA form, the CDR3 reads TGTGCCAGCAGGGTGACTAGCTACAATGAGCAGTTCTTC.

V and J are TRBV12-3 or TRBV12-4 and TRBJ1-1; D is uncertain. This CDR3 has 12 residues. Trimming took 3 bases from V and 6 from J, leaving 8 bases between them. CDR3 coding DNA: TGTGCCAGCAGTTTCGAGGAGGCTGAAGCTTTCTTT. Translation: CASSFEEAEAFF.

The rearrangement links TRBV5-1 to TRBJ1-1; D possibly corresponds to TRBD1 (5 bases). V dropped 3 bases and J dropped 2 bases, with 11 bases sitting between them. Germline values: CDR1 SGHRS, CDR2 YFSETQ. CDR3 length: 14 residues. The CDR3 here is CASSSTTDNTEAFF. In nucleotides, the CDR3 is TGCGCCAGCAGCTCAACGACAGATAACACTGAAGCTTTCTTT.

This chain connects TRBV7-8 to TRBJ2-7; the match to TRBD2 covers 8 bases. The CDR3 spans 14 residues. Germline CDR1 reads SGHVS; CDR2 reads FQNEAQ. Trimming cost V 3 bases and J 2 bases; bases outside gene matches: 3. The CDR3 protein is CASSLTSAPYEQYF. CDR3 nucleotides: TGTGCCAGCAGCTTGACTAGCGCCCCCTACGAGCAGTACTTC.

J is TRBJ1-1 and V is TRBV6-5; TRBD1 might be the D (6 bases). CDR1 is MNHEY, CDR2 SVGAGI, per germline. The germline V and J ends were trimmed by 7 bases and 2 bases, with 14 bases remaining between them. This CDR3 is built from 14 residues. The CDR3 reads CASTRDIHNTEAFF. The DNA of the CDR3 is TGTGCCAGCACCAGGGACATACACAACACTGAAGCTTTCTTT.

The chain joins TRBV6-2 or TRBV6-3 to TRBJ1-1, with no clear D. CDR3 size: 15 residues. CDR1 and CDR2 (germline): MNHEY, SVGEGT. V lost 3 bases and J lost 0, with 11 bases in between. CDR3 nucleotide sequence: TGTGCCAGCAGTTATTTGGGCTTTATGAACACTGAAGCTTTCTTT. As protein: CASSYLGFMNTEAFF.

The V call is TRBV28, the J call TRBJ1-5; 11 positions agree with TRBD1. CDR1 is MDHEN, CDR2 SYDVKM, per germline. V lost 6 bases and J lost 3; bases outside the gene matches: 7. The CDR3 extends over 16 amino acids. The CDR3, as DNA: TGTGCCAGCAGACAAGGGACAGGGGGAGTCAATCAGCCCCAGCATTTT. It yields the protein CASRQGTGGVNQPQHF.

This sequence joins TRBV7-9 and TRBJ2-3; 14 bases map to TRBD2. Germline assignment: CDR1 SEHNR and CDR2 FQNEAQ (reference sequence). The CDR3 sequence is 16 residues long. V was clipped by 5 bases and J by 4 bases; unmatched bases: 5. The DNA for the CDR3 is TGTGCCAGCAGCCCAACGACTAGCGGGGGGGCAGATACGCAGTATTTT. Protein: CASSPTTSGGADTQYF. The variable domain in full, with the rest retrieved from reference TRBV7-9 and TRBJ2-3, is DTGVSQNPRHKITKRGQNVTFRCDPISEHNRLYWYRQTLGQGPEFLTYFQNEAQLEKSRLLSDRFSAERPKGSFSTLEIQRTEQGDSAMYLCASSPTTSGGADTQYFGPGTRLTVL.

This chain uses TRBV7-8 with TRBJ2-7, with D possibly TRBD1 on 6 matching bases. CDR3 length: 13 amino acids. Trimming took 7 bases from V and 0 from J, leaving 10 bases between them. In germline, CDR1 is SGHVS, CDR2 FQNEAQ. The CDR3, as DNA: TGTGCCAGCAATAAGGGGGACTCCTACGAGCAGTACTTC. Protein: CASNKGDSYEQYF.

This chain uses TRBV2 with TRBJ2-7, with 7 bases matching TRBD1. The CDR3 contains 14 residues. Trimming cost V 6 bases and J 2 bases; bases outside gene matches: 7. The V gene's germline CDR1 is SNHLY and CDR2 FYNNEI. CDR3 loop: CASSPQGPTYEQYF. The CDR3 DNA is TGTGCCAGCAGCCCACAGGGGCCAACCTACGAGCAGTACTTC.

The rearrangement joins TRBV5-1 to TRBJ1-2; D is undetermined. The length of the CDR3 is 13 residues. Germline CDR1 SGHRS, CDR2 YFSETQ. The V gene lost 1 base and the J gene lost 7 bases, with 11 bases spanning the gap. The CDR3 spells CASSLISEGGYTF. CDR3 coding DNA: TGCGCCAGCAGCTTGATTAGCGAGGGTGGCTACACCTTC.

This clone was seen only once. The chain is built from TRBV6-5 and TRBJ2-1, with 8 bases lining up with TRBD2. This CDR3 contains 16 residues. Germline loops: CDR1 MNHEY, CDR2 SVGAGI. V dropped 0 bases and J dropped 5; count of bases not matched to a gene: 6. The CDR3 spells CASSYSYGRAHNEQFF. The CDR3 DNA sequence: TGTGCCAGCAGTTACTCCTACGGGAGGGCCCACAATGAGCAGTTCTTC.

The chain has TRBV27 and TRBJ1-2; 9 bases agree with TRBD1. The CDR3 runs to 13 residues. Germline assignment: CDR1 MNHEY and CDR2 SMNVEV (reference sequence). V dropped 7 bases and J dropped 3; count of bases not matched to a gene: 3. DNA of the CDR3: TGTGCCAGCAAGAACAGGGGGCACTATGGCTACACCTTC. It yields the protein CASKNRGHYGYTF.

The chain uses TRBV20-1 and TRBJ1-3; D is undetermined. Germline V gene data show CDR1 as DFQATT and CDR2 as SNEGSKA (reference sequence). V was cut by 3 bases and J by 2 bases, with 8 bases left in between. The CDR3 is 13 residues long. CDR3 region: CSASNSPGNTIYF. CDR3 coding DNA: TGCAGTGCTAGTAATTCTCCTGGAAACACCATATATTTT.

The chain recombines TRBV2 with TRBJ1-3, with 9 bases lining up with TRBD1. The V segment lost 6 bases and the J segment 0 bases; nucleotides outside the gene matches: 6. Germline V gives CDR1 SNHLY, CDR2 FYNNEI. This CDR3 spans 16 amino acids. As DNA, the CDR3 is TGTGCCAGCAGCAGGGACAGGGCAGCCTCTGGAAACACCATATATTTT. It encodes CASSRDRAASGNTIYF.

The chain combines TRBV3-1 (or the pseudogene TRBV3-2) with TRBJ2-7; D possibly corresponds to TRBD2 (6 bases). V was clipped by 2 bases and J by 5 bases, with 22 bases between them. The germline gives CDR1 LGHDT, CDR2 YNNKEL (reference sequence). The CDR3 consists of 17 residues. The CDR3 bases are TGTGCCAGCAGCCAATTGGTCGGTGGGGGGTATCAGGACGAGCAGTACTTC. Translating it yields CASSQLVGGGYQDEQYF.

By share of the sample, this clone is medium-sized (0.01 to 0.1%). The chain recombines TRBV6-5 with TRBJ1-1, with 8 bases fitting TRBD1. The CDR3 consists of 13 residues. CDR1 MNHEY and CDR2 SVGAGI come from the germline V gene. Unmatched junction bases numbered 5, after V lost 5 bases and J lost 6 bases. This CDR3 reads CASSPTGGAEAFF. The CDR3 coding sequence is TGTGCCAGCAGTCCTACAGGGGGAGCTGAAGCTTTCTTT.

CDR3 coding DNA: TGCGCCAGCACCTCATCGGGTCAGAGAAATGAAAAACTGTTTTTT. Translated, it gives CASTSSGQRNEKLFF. The V gene is TRBV5-1, the J gene TRBJ1-4, with D unclear. Trimming shortened V by 6 bases and J by 5 bases, and 17 bases separated the two germline ends. From germline, CDR1 is SGHRS and CDR2 YFSETQ. The CDR3 is 15 amino acids. The full variable domain, in which reference TRBV5-1 and TRBJ1-4 provide the parts outside the CDR3, is KAGVTQTPRYLIKTRGQQVTLSCSPISGHRSVSWYQQTPGQGLQFLFEYFSETQRNKGNFPGRFSGRQFSNSRSEMNVSTLELGDSALYLCASTSSGQRNEKLFFGSGTQLSVL.

V usage is TRBV5-4 and J usage is TRBJ1-2; D call uncertain. V dropped 1 base and J dropped 2 bases, with 6 bases sitting between them. The CDR3 is 13 amino acids. Germline V gene lookup returns CDR1 SGHNT and CDR2 YYREEE (reference sequence). The CDR3 region has the DNA TGTGCCAGCAGCTTGTGGCTGAACTATGGCTACACCTTC. Its protein product is CASSLWLNYGYTF.

This clone came up once. The gene calls are TRBV5-1 and TRBJ1-2, with 7 bases fitting TRBD1. The J segment lost 8 bases and the V segment lost 2 bases, leaving 3 bases of the junction unmatched. The CDR3 loop spans 12 amino acids. The germline V gene encodes CDR1 SGHRS and CDR2 YFSETQ. The CDR3 sequence is CASSLTGEGYTF. CDR3 in DNA: TGCGCCAGCAGCTTAACAGGGGAGGGCTACACCTTC.

This clone was counted once. This sequence joins TRBV10-3 and TRBJ2-6; 7 positions agree with TRBD1. Germline V gene data show CDR1 as ENHRY and CDR2 as SYGVKD. CDR3 length: 14 amino acids. The V gene end was trimmed by 5 bases and the J gene end by 2 bases; junction bases not matched to a gene: 0. The CDR3 is CAISTGAGANVLTF. CDR3 nucleotide sequence: TGTGCCATCAGTACAGGGGCTGGGGCCAACGTCCTGACTTTC.

J is TRBJ1-1 and V is TRBV27, with 10 positions matching TRBD1. The CDR3 has 16 residues. With V trimmed by 1 base and J by 3 bases, 5 bases remained unmatched. The V gene's germline CDR1 is MNHEY and CDR2 SMNVEV (reference sequence). CDR3 DNA: TGTGCCAGCAGTTTATGGGGGACAGGGGAGGACACTGAAGCTTTCTTT. This gives the protein CASSLWGTGEDTEAFF.

The CDR3 loop is CASSLSGRGSPLHF. CDR3 bases: TGTGCCAGCAGTTTATCAGGGCGGGGGTCACCCCTCCACTTT. This rearrangement joins TRBV28 to TRBJ1-6, with a tentative D call TRBD1 (5 bases). Germline V gives CDR1 MDHEN, CDR2 SYDVKM. The ends were cut back, 1 base at V and 10 bases at J, with 11 bases in the middle. The length of the CDR3 is 14 residues.

The chain links TRBV6-5 to TRBJ2-7, with 8 bases that match TRBD2. The CDR3 consists of 14 residues. The germline gives CDR1 MNHEY, CDR2 SVGAGI. V lost 5 bases to trimming and J lost 4 bases; unmatched junction nucleotides: 7. CDR3 in DNA: TGTGCCAGCAGTCTCTCGACTAGCGAGTACGAGCAGTACTTC. This sequence encodes CASSLSTSEYEQYF.